The 19 T cell receptor beta chains below were found in one sample sequenced in a study of blood T cell repertoires in COVID-19. Some clones are missing from TCRdb's copy, which holds only in-frame ones; the method was immunoSEQ multiplex PCR. The sample shows about 150,000 clones, 88% of them seen only once. The specimen sequenced was peripheral blood. Source of these receptors: a man aged 55 to 70 with active or convalescent COVID-19.

The genes are TRBV28 and TRBJ1-1; 7 bases align to TRBD1. The CDR3 is 17 residues long. J gave up 0 bases and V 3 bases, and 10 bases lay outside the gene matches. Germline V gene data show CDR1 as MDHEN and CDR2 as SYDVKM. CDR3 in amino acids: CASSLRTKGAVNTEAFF. In DNA, the CDR3 is TGTGCCAGCAGTTTGCGGACTAAGGGGGCCGTGAACACTGAAGCTTTCTTT.

This rearrangement joins TRBV6-2 or TRBV6-3 to TRBJ1-2; possibly TRBD1 for D (6 bases). This CDR3 spans 16 amino acids. V was clipped by 7 bases and J by 4 bases, with 22 bases between them. Germline CDR1 reads MNHEY; CDR2 reads SVGEGT. The CDR3 region has the DNA TGTGCCAGCACCCCGTTCGGGACACTTTCCCGCTATGGCTACACCTTC. It is translated as CASTPFGTLSRYGYTF.

The rearrangement uses TRBV5-4 and TRBJ1-2; D is unclear. The ends were cut back, 1 base at V and 4 bases at J, with 8 bases in the middle. The CDR3 loop spans 13 amino acids. The germline gives CDR1 SGHNT, CDR2 YYREEE (reference sequence). CDR3 residues: CASSLRSIYGYTF. The CDR3 DNA reads TGTGCCAGCAGCTTGCGCAGTATCTATGGCTACACCTTC.

The V and J genes are TRBV30 and TRBJ1-1; 8 bases fit TRBD1. Trimming took 3 bases from V and 4 from J; bases not matched to a gene: 10. Germline V gene data show CDR1 as GTSNPN and CDR2 as SVGIG (reference sequence). The CDR3 spans 15 residues. The CDR3: CAWRWDRREGTEAFF. In DNA form, the CDR3 reads TGTGCCTGGAGATGGGACAGGCGCGAGGGCACTGAAGCTTTCTTT.

The chain is built from TRBV11-2 and TRBJ2-7, with D tentatively TRBD1 (6 bases). There are 11 residues in the CDR3. The V gene's germline CDR1 is SGHAT and CDR2 FQNNGV. V lost 6 bases to trimming and J lost 7 bases, with 10 bases between them. CDR3 sequence: CASSGTREQYF. CDR3 bases: TGTGCCAGCAGTGGGACACGAGAGCAGTACTTC.

V usage is TRBV9 and J usage is TRBJ2-2, with TRBD1 matching over 7 bases. V shed 5 bases, J shed 0 bases, and the junction held 4 bases outside the gene matches. CDR3 length: 15 residues. Per germline, CDR1 SGDLS and CDR2 YYNGEE. CDR3 nucleotides: TGTGCCAGCAGAGGGACAGCGACGAACACCGGGGAGCTGTTTTTT. It translates to CASRGTATNTGELFF. Combining the CDR3 with reference TRBV9 and TRBJ2-2 gives the whole variable domain DSGVTQTPKHLITATGQRVTLRCSPRSGDLSVYWYQQSLDQGLQFLIQYYNGEERAKGNILERFSAQQFPDLHSELNLSSLELGDSALYFCASRGTATNTGELFFGEGSRLTVL.

This clone was seen a single time. This chain joins TRBV2 and TRBJ2-1, with 12 nucleotides matching TRBD2. Per the germline V gene, CDR1 is SNHLY and CDR2 is FYNNEI. This CDR3 contains 13 residues. Losses at the gene ends were 6 bases for V and 10 bases for J; bases not matched to a gene: 4. Here the CDR3 DNA reads TGTGCCAGCAGGGCTGGGACTAGCGGGGAGCAGTTCTTC. Translated, it gives CASRAGTSGEQFF. Full variable domain (outside the CDR3, taken from reference TRBV2 and TRBJ2-1): EPEVTQTPSHQVTQMGQEVILRCVPISNHLYFYWYRQILGQKVEFLVSFYNNEISEKSEIFDDQFSVERPDGSNFTLKIRSTKLEDSAMYFCASRAGTSGEQFFGPGTRLTVL.

The chain carries TRBV28 and TRBJ1-2; 7 bases match TRBD1. V lost 7 bases to trimming and J lost 3 bases; unmatched junction nucleotides: 2. The germline gives CDR1 MDHEN, CDR2 SYDVKM. The CDR3 has 12 residues. The CDR3 DNA reads TGTGCCAGCAATACAGGGGACTATGGCTACACCTTC. It codes for CASNTGDYGYTF.

The chain joins TRBV7-9 to TRBJ1-5, with D hard to call. The CDR3 has 14 amino acids. With 0 bases removed from V and 5 bases from J, the gap between germline ends came to 8 bases. Per germline, CDR1 SEHNR and CDR2 FQNEAQ (reference sequence). CDR3 amino acids: CASSLAGRDQPQHF. In DNA, the CDR3 is TGTGCCAGCAGCTTAGCAGGGAGAGATCAGCCCCAGCATTTT. Using reference TRBV7-9 and TRBJ1-5 for the parts outside the CDR3, the full variable domain is DTGVSQNPRHKITKRGQNVTFRCDPISEHNRLYWYRQTLGQGPEFLTYFQNEAQLEKSRLLSDRFSAERPKGSFSTLEIQRTEQGDSAMYLCASSLAGRDQPQHFGDGTRLSIL.

The V call is TRBV14, the J call TRBJ1-5; tentatively, D is TRBD1 (5 bases). V lost 1 base to trimming and J lost 4 bases, with 5 bases between them. The CDR3 extends over 13 amino acids. Per germline, CDR1 SGHDN and CDR2 FVKESK. CDR3 in DNA: TGTGCCAGCAGCCAAGGACAGAATCAGCCCCAGCATTTT. Translated: CASSQGQNQPQHF.

This rearrangement joins TRBV9 to TRBJ1-4; 10 nucleotides match TRBD1. The CDR3 extends over 15 amino acids. With V trimmed by 4 bases and J by 8 bases, 8 bases remained unmatched. The germline V gene encodes CDR1 SGDLS and CDR2 YYNGEE. CDR3 DNA sequence: TGTGCCAGCAGCCCCCGACAGGGGGCGGGAGAAAAACTGTTTTTT. Protein sequence: CASSPRQGAGEKLFF.

The V call is TRBV3-1 (or the pseudogene TRBV3-2), the J call TRBJ2-1; 10 bases map to TRBD2. The germline CDR1 and CDR2 sequences are LGHDT and YNNKEL (reference sequence). This CDR3 has 17 residues. J gave up 10 bases and V 1 base, and 13 bases lay outside the gene matches. CDR3 DNA sequence: TGTGCCAGCAGCCAAGTGAGCGAGCGGGAGGGCCCCTGGGAGCAGTTCTTC. Translating it yields CASSQVSEREGPWEQFF.

The genes are TRBV18 and TRBJ1-1; D perhaps matches TRBD1 (6 bases). The CDR3 spans 17 residues. Germline-derived CDR1 and CDR2 are KGHSH and LQKENI. V was cut by 6 bases and J by 2 bases, with 22 bases left in between. The CDR3 DNA reads as TGTGCCAGCTCTCGGAACCCCATCGACAGGACTAACACTGAAGCTTTCTTT. Its protein product is CASSRNPIDRTNTEAFF.

The chain carries TRBV2 and TRBJ2-3; D remains unclear. Germline V gene sequence: CDR1 SNHLY, CDR2 FYNNEI. Trimming removed 8 bases at V and 2 bases at J, with 11 bases between. The CDR3 contains 13 residues. DNA of the CDR3: TGTGCCAGCCAGGTACGGTCCACAGATACGCAGTATTTT. Protein: CASQVRSTDTQYF.

This chain links TRBV6-5 with TRBJ2-7; 9 positions agree with TRBD1. The CDR3 has 15 amino acids. Germline V gene data show CDR1 as MNHEY and CDR2 as SVGAGI. With 4 bases clipped from V and 2 bases from J, the junction kept 6 bases outside the gene matches. The CDR3 loop reads CASSSRDRDAYEQYF. CDR3 nucleotide sequence: TGTGCCAGCAGTTCCCGGGACAGGGACGCCTACGAGCAGTACTTC.

V and J are TRBV9 and TRBJ1-1; 7 bases line up with TRBD1. The V segment lost 0 bases and the J segment 2 bases; nucleotides outside the gene matches: 4. The CDR3 contains 15 residues. Looked up from germline, CDR1 is SGDLS and CDR2 is YYNGEE. The CDR3 region is CASSVVGTENTEAFF. The DNA of the CDR3 is TGTGCCAGCAGCGTAGTCGGGACAGAAAACACTGAAGCTTTCTTT.

This chain links TRBV7-3 with TRBJ2-3, with D possibly matching TRBD2 (7 bases). The CDR3 runs to 15 residues. Germline values: CDR1 SGHTA, CDR2 FQGTGA. Trimming removed 3 bases from V and 5 bases from J, with 15 bases in between. The CDR3 sequence is CASSFLGGAKDTQYF. In DNA, the CDR3 is TGTGCCAGCAGCTTCCTAGGGGGGGCAAAAGATACGCAGTATTTT. The full variable domain, with the rest looked up from reference TRBV7-3 and TRBJ2-3, is GAGVSQTPSNKVTEKGKYVELRCDPISGHTALYWYRQSLGQGPEFLIYFQGTGAADDSGLPNDRFFAVRPEGSVSTLKIQRTERGDSAVYLCASSFLGGAKDTQYFGPGTRLTVL.

The V gene is TRBV28, the J gene TRBJ2-4; D not resolved. Germline values: CDR1 MDHEN, CDR2 SYDVKM. This CDR3 spans 11 amino acids. V lost 5 bases, J lost 7 bases, and 6 bases lay in between. This chain's CDR3 is CASSPRNIQYF. CDR3 bases: TGTGCCAGCAGTCCCCGTAACATTCAGTACTTC.

The table lists this clone with a count of one. The same CDR3 arises from other DNA sequences in this sample as well. The chain links TRBV7-9 to TRBJ1-1; 8 bases agree with TRBD1. Germline-derived CDR1 and CDR2 are SEHNR and FQNEAQ (reference sequence). The CDR3 totals 14 residues. J gave up 1 base and V 5 bases, and 3 bases lay outside the gene matches. Written as DNA, the CDR3 is TGTGCCAGCAGCCCGGGACAGGAGAACACTGAAGCTTTCTTT. This translates into CASSPGQENTEAFF.